The 26 T cell receptor beta chains given below trace back to one sample, sequenced in a study of T cells in Graves' hyperthyroidism and ophthalmopathy. Amplification targeted TCR beta CDR3 regions from RNA transcripts. Initially, a first-round RT-PCR of the TCR CDR3 employed the HTBI primer set. TCRdb re-called the multiplex PCR reads through MiXCR, storing one row per CDR3 protein. The table shows 350,000 or so distinct CDR3 sequences, with over 15% occurring only once. The source material was blood. These receptors all come from a woman in her forties or fifties with Graves' hyperthyroidism.

V usage is TRBV5-5 and J usage is TRBJ2-7, with TRBD2 matching over 8 bases. In germline, CDR1 is SGHKS, CDR2 YYEKEE (reference sequence). This CDR3 region has 16 residues. V shed 3 bases and J 0 bases; nucleotides not matched to a gene: 8. CDR3 sequence reads: CASSSRAGGSSYEQYF. Written as DNA, the CDR3 is TGTGCCAGCAGCTCAAGGGCGGGGGGAAGCTCCTACGAGCAGTACTTC.

This clonotype was counted at least ten times. This chain links TRBV5-4 with TRBJ2-5, with D perhaps matching TRBD1 or TRBD2 (6 bases each). The CDR3 loop spans 15 amino acids. Germline CDR1 reads SGHNT; CDR2 reads YYREEE (reference sequence). The V end was cut by 0 bases, the J end by 1 base, with 10 bases between. CDR3 sequence: CASSLGGASQETQYF. The CDR3 DNA sequence: TGTGCCAGCAGCTTGGGGGGGGCTAGCCAAGAGACCCAGTACTTC.

This clonotype was detected many times. The rearrangement links TRBV6-1 to TRBJ1-1; no clear D. V was trimmed by 2 bases and J by 0 bases, leaving 7 bases between them. The CDR3 has 14 residues. Germline CDR1 and CDR2: MNHNS and SASEGT. The CDR3 DNA follows: TGTGCCAGCAGTGAACAGGTCATGAACACTGAAGCTTTCTTT. Translated: CASSEQVMNTEAFF.

This clonotype has ten or more counts. V usage is TRBV12-3 or TRBV12-4 and J usage is TRBJ2-7; weak D call: TRBD1 (6 bases). This CDR3 comprises 16 residues. The V end was cut by 7 bases, the J end by 2 bases, with 21 bases between. CDR3 protein: CASTRMRGTSPYEQYV. CDR3 DNA sequence: TGTGCCAGCACCCGCATGAGGGGGACATCCCCCTACGAGCAGTACGTC.

Note on this clonotype: The junction does not match germline at one end; this may be a read error. V usage is TRBV5-1 and J usage is TRBJ1-3; no clear D gene. Germline lookup yields CDR1 SGHRS and CDR2 YFSETQ. The CDR3 has 14 amino acids. CDR3 DNA sequence: TGTGCCAGCAGCTCAGCAACAACGGGAAACACCATATATTTT. This translates into CASSSATTGNTIYF.

This clonotype was seen many times. This chain joins TRBV7-9 and TRBJ1-2, with D tentatively TRBD1 (5 bases). V dropped 4 bases and J dropped 4 bases, with 19 bases sitting between them. Germline V gene lookup returns CDR1 SEHNR and CDR2 FQNEAQ (reference sequence). This CDR3 contains 16 residues. CDR3 in amino acids: CASSYAPRGEIYGYTF. Here the CDR3 DNA reads TGTGCCAGCAGCTACGCCCCACGGGGCGAGATCTATGGCTACACCTTC.

This clonotype was found many times. The V call is TRBV2, the J call TRBJ1-5; D is undetermined. Germline V gene sequence: CDR1 SNHLY, CDR2 FYNNEI. The ends were cut back, 3 bases at V and 3 bases at J, with 3 bases in the middle. This CDR3 has 12 residues. The CDR3 is CASSDNNQPQHF. The DNA of the CDR3 is TGTGCCAGCAGTGACAACAATCAGCCCCAGCATTTT.

This clonotype came up many times. The CDR3 region has the DNA TGTGCCAGCAGAGGGCCAGGCACAGATACGCAGTATTTT. This translates into CASRGPGTDTQYF. The chain carries TRBV28 and TRBJ2-3; D gene ambiguous. Germline V gene sequence: CDR1 MDHEN, CDR2 SYDVKM. CDR3 length: 13 residues. V shed 6 bases and J shed 1 base, with 8 bases lying between them. The full variable domain, with the rest looked up from reference TRBV28 and TRBJ2-3, is DVKVTQSSRYLVKRTGEKVFLECVQDMDHENMFWYRQDPGLGLRLIYFSYDVKMKEKGDIPEGYSVSREKKERFSLILESASTNQTSMYLCASRGPGTDTQYFGPGTRLTVL.

The V call is TRBV7-9, the J call TRBJ2-5, with 8 nucleotides matching TRBD2. V trimming: 7 bases; J trimming: 5 bases; junction bases outside the gene matches: 15. CDR3 length: 16 residues. Germline-derived CDR1 and CDR2 are SEHNR and FQNEAQ (reference sequence). DNA for the CDR3: TGTGCCAGCAACCCCAGCCCTAGCGGGCCGATGGAGACCCAGTACTTC. Amino acid sequence: CASNPSPSGPMETQYF.

In its sample, this clonotype was seen a few times. This chain uses TRBV20-1 with TRBJ2-3; TRBD2 agrees at 12 bases. V gave up 5 bases and J gave up 3 bases; unmatched junction bases: 12. The CDR3 runs to 17 residues. Germline lookup yields CDR1 DFQATT and CDR2 SNEGSKA (reference sequence). The CDR3 bases are TGCAGTGCTCGGCCTAGCGGGAGGGTCGATGGGACAGATACGCAGTATTTT. Its translation: CSARPSGRVDGTDTQYF.

This clonotype has ten or more counts. The rearrangement joins TRBV7-9 to TRBJ1-1; 7 bases fit TRBD1. CDR1 is SEHNR, CDR2 FQNEAQ, per germline (reference sequence). The length of the CDR3 is 12 residues. V shed 10 bases and J 2 bases; nucleotides not matched to a gene: 4. CDR3 sequence (DNA): TGTGCCACATACAGGGGAAACACTGAAGCTTTCTTT. Amino acids: CATYRGNTEAFF. Full variable domain (outside the CDR3, taken from reference TRBV7-9 and TRBJ1-1): DTGVSQNPRHKITKRGQNVTFRCDPISEHNRLYWYRQTLGQGPEFLTYFQNEAQLEKSRLLSDRFSAERPKGSFSTLEIQRTEQGDSAMYLCATYRGNTEAFFGQGTRLTVV.

At least ten counts were recorded for this clonotype. This chain links TRBV20-1 with TRBJ1-1; possibly TRBD1 for D (5 bases). Germline V gene data show CDR1 as DFQATT and CDR2 as SNEGSKA (reference sequence). The CDR3 is 13 amino acids. V shed 3 bases and J shed 1 base, with 9 bases lying between them. The CDR3 reads CSARFQGNTEAFF. The CDR3, as DNA: TGCAGTGCTAGGTTTCAGGGGAACACTGAAGCTTTCTTT.

A few counts support this clonotype. The CDR3 is CASTHSGRPYEQYF. The CDR3 region has the DNA TGTGCCAGTACCCATAGCGGGCGCCCCTACGAGCAGTACTTC. The chain links TRBV6-2 or TRBV6-3 to TRBJ2-7; 7 nucleotides line up with TRBD2. Germline CDR1 and CDR2: MNHEY and SVGEGT. V shed 9 bases and J 2 bases; nucleotides not matched to a gene: 10. The CDR3 spans 14 residues.

The chain carries TRBV28 and TRBJ2-3; tentatively, D is TRBD2 (7 bases). Germline loops: CDR1 MDHEN, CDR2 SYDVKM. V dropped 5 bases and J dropped 2 bases, with 14 bases sitting between them. The CDR3 extends over 15 amino acids. CDR3 amino acids: CASSGGAIPTDTQYF. DNA of the CDR3: TGTGCCAGCAGTGGGGGGGCCATACCCACAGATACGCAGTATTTT.

This clonotype was seen a handful of times. V and J are TRBV2 and TRBJ2-5, with TRBD2 as a possible D gene (5 bases). Trimming took 6 bases from V and 0 from J, leaving 11 bases between them. CDR1 and CDR2 (germline): SNHLY, FYNNEI. The CDR3 length is 14 residues. CDR3: CASRPTGNQETQYF. For the CDR3, the DNA is TGTGCCAGCAGGCCTACGGGGAACCAAGAGACCCAGTACTTC.

Turning to this clonotype: A read error is possible here, since a much larger clone lies one base away. The CDR3 DNA is TGTGCCACCAGTGATTCGAGCCCTTCCGAGCAGTGCTTC. Its protein is CATSDSSPSEQCF. The V gene is TRBV7-9, the J gene TRBJ2-7; D call uncertain. CDR3 length: 13 residues. CDR1 is SEHNR, CDR2 FQNEAQ, per germline (reference sequence).

This clonotype was detected ten times or more. This sequence joins TRBV5-1 and TRBJ2-1, with TRBD2 identical over 7 bases. The V segment lost 4 bases and the J segment 4 bases; nucleotides outside the gene matches: 8. CDR1 is SGHRS, CDR2 YFSETQ, per germline. This CDR3 comprises 15 residues. The CDR3 DNA sequence: TGCGCCAGCAGCCCCGGGACTATACTATACAATGAGCAGTTCTTC. This encodes CASSPGTILYNEQFF.

On this clonotype itself: Given a much more abundant clone one base away, this may be a read error. V usage is TRBV28 and J usage is TRBJ2-7, with D unclear. TRBJ2-1 matches the DNA end more closely, so the J call is doubtful. CDR1 and CDR2 (germline): MDHEN, SYDVKM. This CDR3 has 17 amino acids. CDR3: CASSFARTALYSYEQFF. In DNA form, the CDR3 reads TGTGCCAGCAGTTTCGCCCGGACCGCACTTTACTCCTACGAGCAGTTCTTC.

This clonotype was recorded many times. The V and J genes are TRBV20-1 and TRBJ2-3; D is undetermined. V gave up 2 bases and J gave up 0 bases, with 6 bases separating them. This CDR3 spans 13 amino acids. The germline gives CDR1 DFQATT, CDR2 SNEGSKA (reference sequence). CDR3: CSARLTSTDTQYF. DNA of the CDR3: TGCAGTGCTAGACTTACTAGCACAGATACGCAGTATTTT.

This clonotype was counted ten times or more. This rearrangement joins TRBV6-1 to TRBJ2-1; D is ambiguous. This CDR3 is 15 amino acids long. The V end was cut by 3 bases, the J end by 3 bases, with 12 bases between. Germline CDR1 and CDR2: MNHNS and SASEGT. The CDR3 DNA follows: TGTGCCAGCAGTGAGGAGTGGCGTGGCTACAATGAGCAGTTCTTC. It specifies CASSEEWRGYNEQFF.

Ten or more counts support this clonotype. The V gene is TRBV20-1, the J gene TRBJ2-6; 7 bases agree with TRBD1. The CDR3 length is 15 residues. From germline, CDR1 is DFQATT and CDR2 SNEGSKA (reference sequence). V shed 6 bases, J shed 3 bases, and the junction held 8 bases outside the gene matches. The CDR3 loop is CSARTGPRGANVLTF. CDR3 coding DNA: TGCAGTGCCCGGACAGGCCCTCGTGGGGCCAACGTCCTGACTTTC.

The J gene is TRBJ2-5, the V gene TRBV28; TRBD2 matches at 16 bases. The germline gives CDR1 MDHEN, CDR2 SYDVKM. The J segment lost 5 bases and the V segment lost 5 bases, leaving 11 bases of the junction unmatched. The CDR3 is 18 amino acids. The CDR3 loop reads CASSPPGLAGGGGETQYF. CDR3 DNA sequence: TGTGCCAGCAGTCCCCCGGGACTAGCGGGAGGGGGCGGGGAGACCCAGTACTTC.

The V gene is TRBV2, the J gene TRBJ1-4; D remains unclear. V lost 8 bases, J lost 5 bases, and 12 bases lay in between. The germline V gene has CDR1 SNHLY and CDR2 FYNNEI. The CDR3 has 13 residues. The CDR3 DNA reads TGTGCCAGCCTGGACGGCCCAAATGAAAAACTGTTTTTT. The encoded protein is CASLDGPNEKLFF. Using reference TRBV2 and TRBJ1-4 for the parts outside the CDR3, the full variable domain is EPEVTQTPSHQVTQMGQEVILRCVPISNHLYFYWYRQILGQKVEFLVSFYNNEISEKSEIFDDQFSVERPDGSNFTLKIRSTKLEDSAMYFCASLDGPNEKLFFGSGTQLSVL.

The CDR3 protein is CASSVPRDRLNTGELFF. The CDR3 DNA reads as TGTGCCAGCAGCGTACCCAGAGACAGACTGAACACCGGGGAGCTGTTTTTT. The gene calls are TRBV9 and TRBJ2-2; maybe TRBD1 (5 bases). Germline lookup yields CDR1 SGDLS and CDR2 YYNGEE. V gave up 1 base and J gave up 1 base, with 14 bases separating them. The CDR3 runs 17 residues. The complete variable domain, with remaining parts taken from reference TRBV9 and TRBJ2-2, reads DSGVTQTPKHLITATGQRVTLRCSPRSGDLSVYWYQQSLDQGLQFLIQYYNGEERAKGNILERFSAQQFPDLHSELNLSSLELGDSALYFCASSVPRDRLNTGELFFGEGSRLTVL.

This clonotype showed up just once. J is TRBJ2-1 and V is TRBV6-2 or TRBV6-3, with D possibly matching TRBD2 (7 bases). The ends were cut back, 10 bases at V and 3 bases at J, with 16 bases in the middle. CDR1 and CDR2 (germline): MNHEY, SVGEGT. The CDR3 is 14 residues long. In DNA, the CDR3 is TGTGCCATCCTCCCCGGGGGGCACTACAATGAGCAGTTCTTC. This codes for CAILPGGHYNEQFF.

The rearrangement links TRBV11-2 to TRBJ1-1; the D is unclear. This CDR3 spans 13 amino acids. V was clipped by 5 bases and J by 5 bases, with 12 bases between them. Germline CDR1 SGHAT, CDR2 FQNNGV. CDR3 sequence reads: CASSQEAETEAFF. The CDR3 DNA reads TGTGCCAGCAGCCAAGAGGCAGAGACTGAAGCTTTCTTT. Based on the CDR3 plus reference TRBV11-2 and TRBJ1-1, the full variable domain is EAGVAQSPRYKIIEKRQSVAFWCNPISGHATLYWYQQILGQGPKLLIQFQNNGVVDDSQLPKDRFSAERLKGVDSTLKIQPAKLEDSAVYLCASSQEAETEAFFGQGTRLTVV.